This entry lists 6 T cell receptor beta chains sequenced from one sample in a study of CD8+CD57+ T cells in acquired aplastic anemia. CDR3 and TCR beta VDJ profiling relied on genomic DNA as the template. A single record per CDR3 protein comes from TCRdb applying MiXCR to the reads. Counted here are approximately 150,000 distinct CDR3 sequences, around 50% occurring once; the ten biggest clones make up around 1%. Patients picked for sequencing had shown CD8+CD57+ cell expansion detected by flow cytometry. Sequenced input: sorted CD4+, CD8+, or CD8+CD57+ T cells (not recorded which) from PBMCs. The receptors here all came from a human donor with aplastic anemia.

The sample holds a few counts of this clonotype. An end of the junction differs from the germline gene, which may be a read error. J is TRBJ1-1 and V is TRBV7-9, with D possibly TRBD1 on 5 matching bases. CDR3 size: 13 residues. The germline V gene has CDR1 SEHNR and CDR2 FQNEAQ (reference sequence). CDR3 in amino acids: CASTQQGFAEDFF. The CDR3 DNA sequence: TGTGCCAGCACCCAGCAGGGTTTCGCTGAAGATTTCTTT.

This clonotype was seen only once. V usage is TRBV20-1 and J usage is TRBJ2-1; D is perhaps TRBD2 (6 bases). This CDR3 is 13 amino acids long. V was clipped by 7 bases and J by 8 bases, with 18 bases between them. Germline values: CDR1 DFQATT, CDR2 SNEGSKA (reference sequence). CDR3 region: CSGVGEANYEQFF. The DNA of the CDR3 is TGCAGTGGGGTTGGGGAGGCAAACTATGAGCAGTTCTTC.

This clonotype was counted many times. The CDR3, as DNA: TGTGCCAGCACGGCAGGAGGTCTCCGATACGAGCAGTACTTC. It translates to CASTAGGLRYEQYF. The chain couples TRBV6-1 to TRBJ2-7, with a tentative D call TRBD2 (5 bases). This CDR3 region has 14 residues. The V gene's germline CDR1 is MNHNS and CDR2 SASEGT. V was pared by 7 bases and J by 4 bases, with 17 bases between.

This clonotype was counted only a few times. This chain uses TRBV19 with TRBJ2-7; TRBD2 agrees at 10 bases. V was clipped by 5 bases and J by 7 bases; unmatched bases: 2. CDR1 LNHDA and CDR2 SQIVND come from the germline V gene (reference sequence). The CDR3 covers 12 residues. The CDR3, as DNA: TGTGCCAGTAGTCTTAGCGGGAGGGAGCAGTACTTC. This encodes CASSLSGREQYF.

The V and J genes are TRBV7-8 and TRBJ2-1; 7 positions agree with TRBD2. The CDR3 is 12 amino acids. The junction had 9 bases not matched to a gene; V was cut back by 4 bases and J by 15 bases. Germline CDR1 reads SGHVS; CDR2 reads FQNEAQ. Here the CDR3 DNA reads TGTGCCAGCAGCTCCGCACGGGGGGAGGTGTTCTTC. It is translated as CASSSARGEVFF.

In this sample, this clonotype turned up many times. J is TRBJ1-3 and V is TRBV6-8, with 7 bases fitting TRBD1. Trimming cost V 7 bases and J 4 bases; bases outside gene matches: 10. Germline V lookup: CDR1 MNHGY, CDR2 SAAAGT. The CDR3 length is 15 residues. The chain's CDR3 is CASTKTGFRGNTIYF. The CDR3 region has the DNA TGTGCCAGCACCAAGACAGGGTTTAGAGGAAACACCATATATTTT.